What follows are 17 T cell receptor beta chains derived from one specimen sequenced in a study of T cell changes during pregnancy in multiple sclerosis. The protocol was immunoSEQ multiplex PCR, while the TCRdb copy is restricted to in-frame clones and leaves out a portion. The data contain some 120,000 clones, roughly 95% of them seen just once; the ten biggest clones take up about 0.45%. Here the sequenced sample was peripheral blood, taken after pregnancy. These receptors all come from a female donor with multiple sclerosis, enrolled in a pregnancy study.

The chain is built from TRBV9 and TRBJ2-2; possibly TRBD2 for D (6 bases). V lost 6 bases and J 2 bases, leaving 8 bases between the germline ends. CDR3 size: 13 residues. CDR1 SGDLS and CDR2 YYNGEE come from the germline V gene. The CDR3 coding sequence is TGTGCCAGCAAGGCGGGAAACACCGGGGAGCTGTTTTTT. Translated, it gives CASKAGNTGELFF.

V is TRBV6-6 and J is TRBJ1-2; 8 bases map to TRBD1. V dropped 5 bases and J dropped 4; count of bases not matched to a gene: 3. The V gene's germline CDR1 is MNHNY and CDR2 SVGAGI (reference sequence). CDR3 length equals 13 residues. CDR3: CASSQGQVYGYTF. The CDR3 bases are TGTGCCAGCAGTCAGGGACAGGTCTATGGCTACACCTTC.

This clone appeared a single time. The V and J genes are TRBV9 and TRBJ2-3, with D tentatively TRBD2 (5 bases). The V gene lost 1 base and the J gene lost 1 base, with 10 bases spanning the gap. The CDR3 has 15 residues. Germline CDR1 SGDLS, CDR2 YYNGEE. The CDR3 DNA follows: TGTGCCAGCAGCGTAATGGCTAGCCGCACAGATACGCAGTATTTT. Its protein is CASSVMASRTDTQYF.

The chain joins TRBV7-3 to TRBJ2-7; 14 bases agree with TRBD2. The CDR3 is 17 residues long. Germline CDR1 is SGHTA and CDR2 is FQGTGA. With 4 bases clipped from V and 3 bases from J, the junction kept 8 bases outside the gene matches. CDR3 sequence (DNA): TGTGCCAGCAGCTCACCGGGACTAGCGGGAGACGGCTACGAGCAGTACTTC. Amino acid sequence: CASSSPGLAGDGYEQYF.

In regard to this clone: Other DNA sequences from this sample encode an identical CDR3 as well. This rearrangement joins TRBV28 to TRBJ2-7, with 7 bases identical to TRBD1. CDR1 and CDR2 from the germline V gene are MDHEN and SYDVKM. With V trimmed by 5 bases and J by 0 bases, 4 bases remained unmatched. The CDR3 contains 14 residues. In nucleotides, the CDR3 is TGTGCCAGCAGTCCATGGGACAGCTCCTACGAGCAGTACTTC. As protein: CASSPWDSSYEQYF.

This chain connects TRBV5-1 to TRBJ1-3; TRBD1 might be the D (6 bases). CDR1 and CDR2 (germline): SGHRS, YFSETQ. Trimming took 4 bases from V and 0 from J, leaving 11 bases between them. The CDR3 consists of 15 residues. CDR3 nucleotide sequence: TGCGCCAGCAGCCCACAGGGACGCTCTGGAAACACCATATATTTT. It encodes CASSPQGRSGNTIYF.

The V call is TRBV19, the J call TRBJ2-7, with 11 bases fitting TRBD2. Per the germline V gene, CDR1 is LNHDA and CDR2 is SQIVND (reference sequence). This CDR3 has 16 residues. V lost 7 bases, J lost 0 bases, and 8 bases stayed unmatched. DNA for the CDR3: TGTGCCAGTATCCGGCTAGCGGGAGGCCTCTCCTACGAGCAGTACTTC. Amino acids: CASIRLAGGLSYEQYF.

The chain carries TRBV9 and TRBJ2-6; no reliable D call. The CDR3 has 14 residues. Trimming took 2 bases from V and 0 from J, leaving 3 bases between them. CDR1 SGDLS and CDR2 YYNGEE come from the germline V gene. The CDR3 reads CASSVSSGANVLTF. CDR3 nucleotide sequence: TGTGCCAGCAGCGTTAGCTCTGGGGCCAACGTCCTGACTTTC.

The V and J genes are TRBV7-9 and TRBJ2-5; tentatively, D is TRBD1 (5 bases). V was shortened by 6 bases and J by 9 bases, with 23 bases between the two germline ends. The V gene's germline CDR1 is SEHNR and CDR2 FQNEAQ (reference sequence). The CDR3 length is 15 residues. In DNA, the CDR3 is TGTGCCAGCAGTCTCTTAGGGCAGGGTCAAGGTGCCCAGTACTTC. Protein sequence: CASSLLGQGQGAQYF.

V gene TRBV2 combines with J gene TRBJ2-3, with 8 bases fitting TRBD1. With 3 bases clipped from V and 3 bases from J, the junction kept 2 bases outside the gene matches. This CDR3 contains 14 residues. Germline loops: CDR1 SNHLY, CDR2 FYNNEI. The CDR3 spells CASSDRGRTDTQYF. Written as DNA, the CDR3 is TGTGCCAGCAGTGACAGGGGGCGTACAGATACGCAGTATTTT.

The chain uses TRBV28 and TRBJ2-7; D may be TRBD2 (5 bases). CDR1 and CDR2 (germline): MDHEN, SYDVKM. Trimming removed 5 bases at V and 2 bases at J, with 10 bases between. There are 13 residues in the CDR3. The CDR3 DNA reads as TGTGCCAGCAGTAACTGGGGAGCCTACGAGCAGTACTTC. Translating it yields CASSNWGAYEQYF.

This chain uses TRBV4-1 with TRBJ2-2; D call uncertain. Germline CDR1 and CDR2: MGHRA and YSYEKL. This CDR3 contains 14 residues. V lost 5 bases and J lost 8, with 15 bases in between. The CDR3 loop is CASSLENLRGELFF. The CDR3 DNA follows: TGCGCCAGCAGCTTGGAGAACCTCCGGGGGGAGCTGTTTTTT.

This chain joins TRBV28 and TRBJ1-2; the D gene is possibly TRBD1 (6 bases). Germline V gives CDR1 MDHEN, CDR2 SYDVKM. V was clipped by 3 bases and J by 4 bases, with 9 bases between them. The CDR3 loop spans 13 amino acids. Here the CDR3 DNA reads TGTGCCAGCAGTTTGGGGGCGGTCTATGGCTACACCTTC. Translating gives CASSLGAVYGYTF.

The rearrangement joins TRBV4-1 to TRBJ2-3, with TRBD1 matching over 7 bases. The length of the CDR3 is 16 residues. The trim removed 0 bases at V and 2 bases at J, leaving 5 bases unmatched. Germline-derived CDR1 and CDR2 are MGHRA and YSYEKL. The CDR3 coding sequence is TGCGCCAGCAGCCAAGATCCAGGGGGTTACACAGATACGCAGTATTTT. Translated: CASSQDPGGYTDTQYF.

The chain couples TRBV7-2 to TRBJ2-6; TRBD1 matches at 9 bases. The germline V gene has CDR1 SGHTA and CDR2 FQGNSA. V lost 0 bases, J lost 1 base, and 7 bases stayed unmatched. There are 19 residues in the CDR3. CDR3 nucleotides: TGTGCCAGCAGCTTAGCGGGGACAGGGATTGGATCTGGGGCCAACGTCCTGACTTTC. Residues: CASSLAGTGIGSGANVLTF.

The chain recombines TRBV5-1 with TRBJ2-1, with 7 bases that match TRBD2. This CDR3 contains 15 residues. Germline V gives CDR1 SGHRS, CDR2 YFSETQ. V gave up 0 bases and J gave up 7 bases; unmatched junction bases: 7. In DNA, the CDR3 is TGCGCCAGCAGCTTGGCTGGGCGGGAGAGGAATGAGCAGTTCTTC. This translates into CASSLAGRERNEQFF.

The chain links TRBV16 to TRBJ2-1, with D perhaps TRBD2 (6 bases). Germline-derived CDR1 and CDR2 are KGHSY and FQNENV. CDR3 length: 15 residues. With 3 bases removed from V and 0 bases from J, the gap between germline ends came to 9 bases. The CDR3 DNA reads as TGTGCCAGCAGCCAGACGGGAGTCTCCTACAATGAGCAGTTCTTC. It specifies CASSQTGVSYNEQFF.